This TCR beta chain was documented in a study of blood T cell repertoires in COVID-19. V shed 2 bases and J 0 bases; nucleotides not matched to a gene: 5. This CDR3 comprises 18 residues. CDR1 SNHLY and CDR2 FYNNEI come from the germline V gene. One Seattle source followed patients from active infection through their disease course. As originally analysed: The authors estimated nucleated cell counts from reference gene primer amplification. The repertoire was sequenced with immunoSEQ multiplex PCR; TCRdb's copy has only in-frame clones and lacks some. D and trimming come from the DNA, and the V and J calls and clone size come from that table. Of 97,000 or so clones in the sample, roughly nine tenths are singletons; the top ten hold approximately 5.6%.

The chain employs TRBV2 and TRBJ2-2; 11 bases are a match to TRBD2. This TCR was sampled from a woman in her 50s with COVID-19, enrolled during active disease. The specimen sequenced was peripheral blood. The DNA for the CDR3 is TGTGCCAGCAGTGAATTGGGACTAGCGGCCGCGAACACCGGGGAGCTGTTTTTT. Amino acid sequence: CASSELGLAAANTGELFF.